The next 25 T cell receptor beta chains were all read from a single sample in a study of blood T cell repertoires in COVID-19. The data were produced by immunoSEQ multiplex PCR, yet TCRdb's version contains in-frame clones alone and is incomplete. The sample includes about 120,000 clones, around 79% of them seen just once. What was sequenced was peripheral blood. The source is a man between 65 and 79 years old with acute or convalescent COVID-19.

The rearrangement uses TRBV7-2 and TRBJ2-7; 13 bases agree with TRBD2. The CDR3 extends over 17 amino acids. The germline V gene has CDR1 SGHTA and CDR2 FQGNSA. J was trimmed by 3 bases and V by 1 base; bases with no gene match: 6. CDR3 amino acids: CASSLVLGTSGNYEQYF. The CDR3 DNA follows: TGTGCCAGCAGCTTAGTGTTAGGGACTAGCGGGAACTACGAGCAGTACTTC.

The rearrangement uses TRBV6-4 and TRBJ1-6; D is undetermined. Looked up from germline, CDR1 is MRHNA and CDR2 is SNTAGT. V shed 2 bases and J shed 7 bases, with 6 bases lying between them. The CDR3 is 13 amino acids. The CDR3 nucleotides read TGTGCCAGCAGTGACAGGGAGAATTCACCCCTCCACTTT. Protein: CASSDRENSPLHF.

This clone was seen a single time. The chain has TRBV19 and TRBJ2-3; 7 bases map to TRBD2. This CDR3 has 15 amino acids. Per the germline V gene, CDR1 is LNHDA and CDR2 is SQIVND (reference sequence). The V and J ends lost 8 bases and 2 bases, in that order; junction bases with no gene match: 10. CDR3: CASSPSGIFTDTQYF. The CDR3 DNA is TGTGCCAGTTCGCCTAGCGGTATTTTCACAGATACGCAGTATTTT.

The chain uses TRBV11-3 and TRBJ2-1; D gene uncertain. V was trimmed by 2 bases and J by 8 bases, leaving 13 bases between them. The V gene's germline CDR1 is SGHNT and CDR2 YENEEA. The length of the CDR3 is 14 residues. This chain's CDR3 is CASSLKALGHEQFF. The CDR3 region has the DNA TGTGCCAGCAGCTTAAAAGCCCTAGGTCATGAGCAGTTCTTC.

This sequence joins TRBV4-2 and TRBJ1-2; 7 positions match TRBD1. The junction had 10 bases not matched to a gene; V was cut back by 4 bases and J by 8 bases. The V gene's germline CDR1 is LGHNA and CDR2 YNFKEQ. The CDR3 is 14 residues long. This chain's CDR3 is CASSPDGQGDGYTF. The CDR3 region has the DNA TGTGCCAGCAGCCCCGACGGCCAGGGGGACGGCTACACCTTC.

This clone was picked up a small number of times. The chain employs TRBV14 and TRBJ1-2; possibly TRBD1 for D (5 bases). Trimming stripped 0 bases from V and 4 bases from J, with 12 bases between. The germline CDR1 and CDR2 sequences are SGHDN and FVKESK. This CDR3 has 15 amino acids. CDR3 sequence: CASSQDQWQGYGYTF. CDR3 nucleotides: TGTGCCAGCAGCCAAGATCAGTGGCAGGGCTATGGCTACACCTTC.

The J gene is TRBJ1-2, the V gene TRBV7-8, with D maybe TRBD1 (5 bases). Trimming stripped 1 base from V and 2 bases from J, with 14 bases between. Germline V CDR1 and CDR2: SGHVS, FQNEAQ. The length of the CDR3 is 16 residues. This CDR3 is CASSLVGIKGNYGYTF. CDR3 in DNA: TGTGCCAGCAGCTTAGTGGGGATAAAGGGGAACTATGGCTACACCTTC.

The chain couples TRBV6-2 or TRBV6-3 to TRBJ1-5, with 8 bases fitting TRBD1. This CDR3 comprises 16 residues. J lost 0 bases, V lost 4 bases, and 5 bases had no gene match. Germline V gives CDR1 MNHEY, CDR2 SVGEGT. CDR3 sequence: CASSSLDRGSNQPQHF. CDR3 nucleotide sequence: TGTGCCAGCAGTTCCTTAGACAGGGGTAGCAATCAGCCCCAGCATTTT.

This clone turned up a few times. This chain links TRBV3-1 (or the pseudogene TRBV3-2) with TRBJ1-6; 10 nucleotides match TRBD1. Germline CDR1 and CDR2: LGHDT and YNNKEL (reference sequence). The CDR3 runs to 17 residues. V gave up 3 bases and J gave up 10 bases; unmatched junction bases: 12. CDR3 in amino acids: CASSHPGTGVQLSPLHF. The CDR3 bases are TGTGCCAGCAGCCATCCCGGGACAGGGGTTCAATTATCACCCCTCCACTTT.

The chain joins TRBV27 to TRBJ1-3; 10 nucleotides line up with TRBD1. The germline gives CDR1 MNHEY, CDR2 SMNVEV (reference sequence). Losses at the gene ends were 6 bases for V and 6 bases for J; bases not matched to a gene: 5. This CDR3 has 14 amino acids. The chain's CDR3 is CASRPGQGENTIYF. CDR3 nucleotide sequence: TGTGCCAGCAGGCCCGGACAGGGGGAAAACACCATATATTTT.

The chain joins TRBV9 to TRBJ1-5; 7 bases fit TRBD1. Germline values: CDR1 SGDLS, CDR2 YYNGEE. The CDR3 spans 13 residues. V gave up 3 bases and J gave up 11 bases; unmatched junction bases: 8. Here the CDR3 DNA reads TGTGCCAGCAGCGCCGAAAACCAGGGGGCCCAGCATTTT. It codes for CASSAENQGAQHF.

This chain links TRBV18 with TRBJ2-2, with D tentatively TRBD2 (5 bases). CDR1 KGHSH and CDR2 LQKENI come from the germline V gene. The CDR3 spans 14 residues. V dropped 4 bases and J dropped 1 base, with 7 bases sitting between them. In DNA, the CDR3 is TGTGCCAGCTCACGGACTGAGAACACCGGGGAGCTGTTTTTT. Amino acids: CASSRTENTGELFF.

This chain connects TRBV5-1 to TRBJ2-1, with 7 bases that match TRBD1. Germline V gives CDR1 SGHRS, CDR2 YFSETQ. V lost 2 bases to trimming and J lost 2 bases; unmatched junction nucleotides: 1. The CDR3 is 14 residues long. DNA of the CDR3: TGCGCCAGCAGCTTAGACAGGGCCTACAATGAGCAGTTCTTC. It codes for CASSLDRAYNEQFF.

The chain joins TRBV5-1 to TRBJ1-2; possibly TRBD1 for D (5 bases). V was clipped by 4 bases and J by 3 bases, with 13 bases between them. The germline CDR1 and CDR2 sequences are SGHRS and YFSETQ. This CDR3 region has 14 residues. In DNA form, the CDR3 reads TGCGCCAGCAGCCCGTCGGGAGGGGACTATGGCTACACCTTC. Translating gives CASSPSGGDYGYTF.

V usage is TRBV7-3 and J usage is TRBJ2-5; 13 nucleotides match TRBD2. Unmatched junction bases numbered 3, after V lost 3 bases and J lost 5 bases. CDR3 length: 15 amino acids. Germline assignment: CDR1 SGHTA and CDR2 FQGTGA. In DNA form, the CDR3 reads TGTGCCAGCAGCTTGGGACTAGCGGGGTGGGAGACCCAGTACTTC. This encodes CASSLGLAGWETQYF.

This chain joins TRBV30 and TRBJ1-6, with no clear D. The CDR3 extends over 16 amino acids. V was cut by 3 bases and J by 6 bases, with 18 bases left in between. Germline V gene lookup returns CDR1 GTSNPN and CDR2 SVGIG (reference sequence). The CDR3 loop reads CAWRPPLEGCNSPLHF. The CDR3 DNA reads as TGTGCCTGGAGGCCTCCGTTAGAGGGTTGTAATTCACCCCTCCACTTT.

The chain is built from TRBV2 and TRBJ1-5; TRBD1 aligns across 8 bases. Germline assignment: CDR1 SNHLY and CDR2 FYNNEI. Trimming took 5 bases from V and 2 from J; bases not matched to a gene: 2. There are 14 residues in the CDR3. DNA of the CDR3: TGTGCCAGCAGTTGGACAGGGCGCAATCAGCCCCAGCATTTT. Translated: CASSWTGRNQPQHF. Filled out from reference TRBV2 and TRBJ1-5, the complete variable domain reads EPEVTQTPSHQVTQMGQEVILRCVPISNHLYFYWYRQILGQKVEFLVSFYNNEISEKSEIFDDQFSVERPDGSNFTLKIRSTKLEDSAMYFCASSWTGRNQPQHFGDGTRLSIL.

The chain is built from TRBV15 and TRBJ1-1; D gene uncertain. In germline, CDR1 is LNHNV, CDR2 YYDKDF (reference sequence). V was shortened by 3 bases and J by 1 base, with 15 bases between the two germline ends. The length of the CDR3 is 16 residues. The CDR3 protein is CATSRGLEAANTEAFF. CDR3 in DNA: TGTGCCACCAGCAGGGGCTTGGAAGCGGCGAACACTGAAGCTTTCTTT.

The chain combines TRBV6-1 with TRBJ2-2, with D possibly matching TRBD2 (6 bases). Between the trimmed V and J ends, which lost 3 bases and 5 bases, there was a span of 10 bases. Germline lookup yields CDR1 MNHNS and CDR2 SASEGT. The CDR3 sequence is 14 residues long. The CDR3: CASSETSYTGELFF. The CDR3, as DNA: TGTGCCAGCAGTGAGACTAGTTATACCGGGGAGCTGTTTTTT.

The gene calls are TRBV7-2 and TRBJ1-3, with D possibly TRBD1 on 6 matching bases. From germline, CDR1 is SGHTA and CDR2 FQGNSA. Trimming removed 5 bases from V and 2 bases from J, with 13 bases in between. This CDR3 is built from 15 residues. CDR3 in amino acids: CASSAPSGAGNTIYF. The DNA for the CDR3 is TGTGCCAGCAGCGCGCCGTCAGGGGCTGGAAACACCATATATTTT.

In DNA, the CDR3 is TGTGCCAGCAGCACTGGACAGGGACTCTTTAACTATGGCTACACCTTC. Translated: CASSTGQGLFNYGYTF. The chain joins TRBV7-2 to TRBJ1-2, with 8 bases fitting TRBD1. V was pared by 5 bases and J by 1 base, with 9 bases of the junction left unmatched. The CDR3 is 16 residues long. In germline, CDR1 is SGHTA, CDR2 FQGNSA. Full variable domain (remainder filled in from reference TRBV7-2 and TRBJ1-2): GAGVSQSPSNKVTEKGKDVELRCDPISGHTALYWYRQSLGQGLEFLIYFQGNSAPDKSGLPSDRFSAERTGGSVSTLTIQRTQQEDSAVYLCASSTGQGLFNYGYTFGSGTRLTVV.

V and J are TRBV7-2 and TRBJ1-2; 7 nucleotides align to TRBD1. Unmatched junction bases numbered 11, after V lost 4 bases and J lost 3 bases. Germline assignment: CDR1 SGHTA and CDR2 FQGNSA. The CDR3 contains 16 residues. The CDR3 region has the DNA TGTGCCAGCAGCTCGCAGGGACAGAACGCGTACTATGGCTACACCTTC. This gives the protein CASSSQGQNAYYGYTF. Full variable domain (outside the CDR3, taken from reference TRBV7-2 and TRBJ1-2): GAGVSQSPSNKVTEKGKDVELRCDPISGHTALYWYRQSLGQGLEFLIYFQGNSAPDKSGLPSDRFSAERTGGSVSTLTIQRTQQEDSAVYLCASSSQGQNAYYGYTFGSGTRLTVV.

The chain couples TRBV12-5 to TRBJ1-6; TRBD1 matches at 9 bases. Per germline, CDR1 LGHNT and CDR2 FRNRAP. The junction had 4 bases not matched to a gene; V was cut back by 0 bases and J by 4 bases. The length of the CDR3 is 17 residues. CDR3 nucleotides: TGTGCTAGTGGTTTGGTTCAAGGGACAGGGTATAATTCACCCCTCCACTTT. Protein product: CASGLVQGTGYNSPLHF.

J is TRBJ2-7 and V is TRBV3-1 (or the pseudogene TRBV3-2); D unclear. The V end lost 1 base, the J end lost 2 bases, and 9 bases lay between the germline ends. This CDR3 has 14 amino acids. Per germline, CDR1 LGHDT and CDR2 YNNKEL (reference sequence). CDR3: CASSQGARPYEQYF. For the CDR3, the DNA is TGTGCCAGCAGCCAAGGTGCCAGGCCCTACGAGCAGTACTTC.

The chain links TRBV6-6 to TRBJ1-1; 7 bases match TRBD1. V lost 0 bases to trimming and J lost 8 bases; unmatched junction nucleotides: 3. Germline V gives CDR1 MNHNY, CDR2 SVGAGI (reference sequence). The CDR3 length is 13 residues. This CDR3 reads CASSYSPTGEAFF. CDR3 bases: TGTGCCAGCAGTTACTCGCCGACAGGGGAAGCTTTCTTT.